Below, 22 T cell receptor beta chains from the same sample are listed, as sequenced in a study of breast tumors, draining lymph nodes, adjacent tissues. Breast cancer patients provided tissue from their axillary draining lymph nodes. Each CDR3 protein gets one entry after TCRdb re-called the multiplex PCR reads with MiXCR. The sample consists of 85,000 to 120,000 distinct CDR3 sequences, around 30% of them appearing once. The sample was axillary lymph node tissue. All receptors come from a female donor with breast cancer. Some clones in this sample may be carry-over from other donors' samples.

This clonotype was counted ten times or more. The gene calls are TRBV5-5 and TRBJ1-5; D may be TRBD1 (6 bases). The CDR3 consists of 16 residues. Trimming pared 2 bases from V and 4 bases from J, leaving 16 bases between. Germline V CDR1 and CDR2: SGHKS, YYEKEE (reference sequence). Here the CDR3 reads CASSLSGTLLNQPQHF. DNA for the CDR3: TGTGCCAGCAGCTTATCCGGGACACTTTTAAATCAGCCCCAGCATTTT.

This clonotype was picked up many times. The genes are TRBV7-9 and TRBJ1-2; D unresolved. The germline V and J ends were trimmed by 5 bases and 3 bases, with 13 bases remaining between them. Germline CDR1 is SEHNR and CDR2 is FQNEAQ (reference sequence). This CDR3 has 14 residues. The DNA of the CDR3 is TGTGCCAGCAGCCTAAATGACGGGGACTATGGCTACACCTTC. Translating it yields CASSLNDGDYGYTF. Full variable domain (rest looked up from reference TRBV7-9 and TRBJ1-2): DTGVSQNPRHKITKRGQNVTFRCDPISEHNRLYWYRQTLGQGPEFLTYFQNEAQLEKSRLLSDRFSAERPKGSFSTLEIQRTEQGDSAMYLCASSLNDGDYGYTFGSGTRLTVV.

In its sample, this clonotype was seen once. This sequence joins TRBV5-6 and TRBJ1-3; D not resolved. V was pared by 0 bases and J by 2 bases, with 9 bases between. The CDR3 contains 15 residues. Germline lookup yields CDR1 SGHDT and CDR2 YYEEEE. CDR3: CASSLDRVTGNTIYF. The CDR3, as DNA: TGTGCCAGCAGCTTGGATAGGGTTACTGGAAACACCATATATTTT.

This clonotype was seen ten or more times. The V gene is TRBV20-1, the J gene TRBJ1-4; 7 bases align to TRBD1. Germline V CDR1 and CDR2: DFQATT, SNEGSKA (reference sequence). Trimming took 3 bases from V and 8 from J; bases not matched to a gene: 9. This CDR3 comprises 14 residues. CDR3: CSARTGKHMEKLFF. CDR3 nucleotides: TGCAGTGCTAGGACAGGGAAACATATGGAAAAACTGTTTTTT.

This clonotype was observed many times. CDR3 residues: CASRLRTEQGVAEAFF. The CDR3 DNA reads TGTGCCAGCAGACTACGTACCGAACAGGGGGTGGCTGAAGCTTTCTTT. The rearrangement links TRBV6-6 to TRBJ1-1, with 8 bases identical to TRBD1. Germline-derived CDR1 and CDR2 are MNHNY and SVGAGI (reference sequence). The CDR3 consists of 16 residues. V lost 6 bases to trimming and J lost 6 bases; unmatched junction nucleotides: 15.

Many counts were recorded for this clonotype. This chain links TRBV7-2 with TRBJ2-1; D not resolved. CDR1 is SGHTA and CDR2 is FQGNSA in the germline V gene. This CDR3 region has 14 residues. V lost 4 bases, J lost 4 bases, and 11 bases lay in between. The CDR3 bases are TGTGCCAGCAGCTCTAACCTGGGGTACAATGAGCAGTTCTTC. Translation: CASSSNLGYNEQFF. Variable domain in full (rest from reference TRBV7-2 and TRBJ2-1): GAGVSQSPSNKVTEKGKDVELRCDPISGHTALYWYRQSLGQGLEFLIYFQGNSAPDKSGLPSDRFSAERTGGSVSTLTIQRTQQEDSAVYLCASSSNLGYNEQFFGPGTRLTVL.

A few counts support this clonotype. The gene calls are TRBV20-1 and TRBJ1-2; possibly TRBD1 for D (6 bases). The ends were cut back, 5 bases at V and 3 bases at J, with 16 bases in the middle. This CDR3 contains 14 residues. CDR1 DFQATT and CDR2 SNEGSKA come from the germline V gene (reference sequence). Here the CDR3 reads CSAFQGFPDYGYTF. The CDR3 nucleotides are TGCAGTGCTTTTCAGGGGTTCCCCGACTATGGCTACACCTTC.

Worth noting for this clonotype: This sequence may be a read error, since a much larger clone differs from it by one base. The rearrangement uses TRBV5-6 and TRBJ2-7, with a tentative D call TRBD1 (6 bases). Trimming stripped 4 bases from V and 1 base from J, with 15 bases between. The germline CDR1 and CDR2 sequences are SGHDT and YYEEEE. CDR3 size: 15 residues. Here the CDR3 DNA reads TGTGCCAGCAGCCGCCGGGACACGGGGTCCTACGAGCAGTACTTC. Protein product: CASSRRDTGSYEQYF. The full variable domain, in which reference TRBV5-6 and TRBJ2-7 provide the parts outside the CDR3, is DAGVTQSPTHLIKTRGQQVTLRCSPKSGHDTVSWYQQALGQGPQFIFQYYEEEERQRGNFPDRFSGHQFPNYSSELNVNALLLGDSALYLCASSRRDTGSYEQYFGPGTRLTVT.

Note on this clonotype: A read error may account for a junction end that differs from germline. The J gene is TRBJ2-3, the V gene TRBV5-1; the D is unclear. Germline-derived CDR1 and CDR2 are SGHRS and YFSETQ. This CDR3 region has 14 residues. CDR3 bases: TGCGCCAGCAGCTTGGATTTTCGCACAGACACGCGGTATTTT. It yields the protein CASSLDFRTDTRYF.

This clonotype was detected many times. V and J are TRBV4-3 and TRBJ1-6; D gene unclear. Germline V CDR1 and CDR2: LGHNA, YSLEER. The V and J ends lost 0 bases and 0 bases respectively, with 15 bases between them. The CDR3 sequence is 19 residues long. CDR3 protein: CASSQDPPGTSSYNSPLHF. CDR3 coding DNA: TGCGCCAGCAGCCAAGACCCCCCGGGAACGAGCTCCTATAATTCACCCCTCCACTTT.

In its sample, this clonotype was seen many times. The V gene is TRBV29-1, the J gene TRBJ2-2, with D perhaps matching TRBD1 (5 bases). V lost 5 bases to trimming and J lost 3 bases, with 10 bases between them. Germline CDR1 and CDR2: SQVTM and ANQGSEA. The CDR3 extends over 13 amino acids. This CDR3 reads CSVIQGDTGELFF. CDR3 nucleotide sequence: TGCAGCGTTATCCAGGGCGACACCGGGGAGCTGTTTTTT.

The chain couples TRBV7-9 to TRBJ2-1; TRBD2 matches at 10 bases. The V gene's germline CDR1 is SEHNR and CDR2 FQNEAQ (reference sequence). Trimming took 2 bases from V and 12 from J; bases not matched to a gene: 10. The CDR3 runs to 15 residues. The CDR3 DNA sequence: TGTGCCAGCAGCTTATCTAGCGGGAGTTCCCCGGGGCAGTTCTTC. Amino acid sequence: CASSLSSGSSPGQFF.

This clonotype was observed many times. The gene calls are TRBV12-3 or TRBV12-4 and TRBJ2-5; TRBD1 is a possible D gene (6 bases). Trimming removed 5 bases at V and 7 bases at J, with 14 bases between. This CDR3 is built from 13 residues. The CDR3 DNA is TGTGCCAGCAGTCCCACAGGGTCGGGGACCCAGTACTTC. Its protein is CASSPTGSGTQYF.

This chain connects TRBV7-9 to TRBJ2-5; 13 bases are shared with TRBD2. CDR3 size: 19 residues. Trimming cost V 2 bases and J 5 bases; bases outside gene matches: 14. Germline V gene data show CDR1 as SEHNR and CDR2 as FQNEAQ (reference sequence). CDR3 sequence: CASSLNFGTSGESGETQYF. In nucleotides, the CDR3 is TGTGCCAGCAGCTTAAATTTTGGGACTAGCGGGGAATCGGGGGAGACCCAGTACTTC.

Worth noting for this clonotype: With a much larger clone just one base away, this may be a read error. This chain links TRBV5-6 with TRBJ2-1; no clear D gene. V gave up 4 bases and J gave up 8 bases, with 16 bases separating them. This CDR3 is built from 14 residues. Germline V CDR1 and CDR2: SGHDT, YYEEEE. CDR3 in amino acids: CASSPVLISHEQFF. The CDR3 DNA reads TGTGCCAGCAGCCCGGTGTTAATCTCCCATGAGCAGTTCTTC.

The chain couples TRBV11-3 to TRBJ2-1; D perhaps matches TRBD1 (5 bases). Trimming removed 5 bases from V and 2 bases from J, with 16 bases in between. CDR1 and CDR2 from the germline V gene are SGHNT and YENEEA. This CDR3 is 16 amino acids long. The DNA for the CDR3 is TGTGCCAGCAGCAAAACGGACACAGCGACCTACAATGAGCAGTTCTTC. Encoded protein: CASSKTDTATYNEQFF. The whole variable domain, remainder taken from reference TRBV11-3 and TRBJ2-1, is EAGVVQSPRYKIIEKKQPVAFWCNPISGHNTLYWYLQNLGQGPELLIRYENEEAVDDSQLPKDRFSAERLKGVDSTLKIQPAELGDSAVYLCASSKTDTATYNEQFFGPGTRLTVL.

This clonotype was counted many times. A much bigger clone sits one base away, suggesting this may be a read error. V is TRBV7-9 and J is TRBJ2-5; a possible D gene is TRBD2 (6 bases). CDR1 and CDR2 from the germline V gene are SEHNR and FQNEAQ (reference sequence). The CDR3 runs to 15 residues. CDR3 region: CASSLGGRWQETQHF. The CDR3 DNA follows: TGTGCCAGCAGCTTAGGTGGGAGGTGGCAAGAGACCCAGCACTTC.

In this sample, this clonotype turned up once. A junction boundary mismatches the germline segment, possibly from a read error. The chain couples TRBV5-4 to TRBJ2-5; D is unclear. Germline values: CDR1 SGHNT, CDR2 YYREEE (reference sequence). This CDR3 comprises 15 residues. The CDR3 region has the DNA TGTGCCATCAGCCGATCCGCCGCCTCAAAAGAGACCCAGTACTTC. Protein: CAISRSAASKETQYF.

This clonotype was seen at least ten times. V gene TRBV11-2 combines with J gene TRBJ2-3, with D uncertain. Between the trimmed V and J ends, which lost 4 bases and 11 bases, there was a span of 19 bases. The CDR3 totals 14 residues. Germline-derived CDR1 and CDR2 are SGHAT and FQNNGV. CDR3 DNA: TGTGCCAGCAGCTATCCCGAATTGGCTCGCGGGCAGTATTTT. This encodes CASSYPELARGQYF.

The chain links TRBV7-8 to TRBJ2-7; 10 bases are shared with TRBD1. Germline-derived CDR1 and CDR2 are SGHVS and FQNEAQ. The CDR3 contains 19 residues. With V trimmed by 5 bases and J by 2 bases, 18 bases remained unmatched. CDR3 loop: CASSPLSLVGQGIPYEQYF. CDR3 bases: TGTGCCAGCAGCCCTCTCTCACTCGTGGGACAGGGGATCCCCTACGAGCAGTACTTC.

There are a few counts of this clonotype. This chain links TRBV6-2 or TRBV6-3 with TRBJ2-2; 7 positions match TRBD2. CDR3 size: 15 residues. Trimming took 5 bases from V and 3 from J; bases not matched to a gene: 6. Germline loops: CDR1 MNHEY, CDR2 SVGEGT. CDR3 loop: CASSRTGGHTGELFF. CDR3 nucleotide sequence: TGTGCCAGCAGTCGGACGGGAGGCCACACCGGGGAGCTGTTTTTT.

This clonotype came up many times. The gene calls are TRBV12-3 or TRBV12-4 and TRBJ2-1; 8 positions match TRBD1. This CDR3 spans 13 amino acids. V dropped 5 bases and J dropped 6; count of bases not matched to a gene: 3. The CDR3: CASSQDRGNEQFF. The CDR3 bases are TGTGCCAGCAGTCAAGACAGGGGCAATGAGCAGTTCTTC.